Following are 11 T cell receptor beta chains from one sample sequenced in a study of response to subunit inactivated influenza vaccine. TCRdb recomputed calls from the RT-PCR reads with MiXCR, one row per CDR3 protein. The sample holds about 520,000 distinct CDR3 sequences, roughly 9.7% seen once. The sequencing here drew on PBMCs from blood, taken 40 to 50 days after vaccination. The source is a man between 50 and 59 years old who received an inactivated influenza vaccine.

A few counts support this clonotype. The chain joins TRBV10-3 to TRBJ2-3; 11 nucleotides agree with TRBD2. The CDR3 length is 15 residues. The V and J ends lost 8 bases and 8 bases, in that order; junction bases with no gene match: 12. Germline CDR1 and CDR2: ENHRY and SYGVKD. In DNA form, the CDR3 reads TGTGCCATCCGCCCCTTAGCGGGAGGGCTATTTACGCAGTATTTT. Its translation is CAIRPLAGGLFTQYF.

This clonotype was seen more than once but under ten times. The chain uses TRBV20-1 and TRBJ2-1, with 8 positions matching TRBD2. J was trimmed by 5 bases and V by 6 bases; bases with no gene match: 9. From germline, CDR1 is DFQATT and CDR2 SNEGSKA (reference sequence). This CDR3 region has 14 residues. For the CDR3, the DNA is TGCAGTGCCGGGGGGGCAGGGCCTAACAATGAGCAGTTCTTC. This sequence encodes CSAGGAGPNNEQFF.

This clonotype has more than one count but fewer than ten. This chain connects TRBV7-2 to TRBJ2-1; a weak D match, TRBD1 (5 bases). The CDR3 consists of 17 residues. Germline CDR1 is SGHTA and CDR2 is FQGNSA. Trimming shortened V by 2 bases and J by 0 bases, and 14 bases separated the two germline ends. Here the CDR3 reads CASSLQGIVSSYNEQFF. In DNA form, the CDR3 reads TGTGCCAGCAGCTTACAGGGTATCGTGAGCTCCTACAATGAGCAGTTCTTC.

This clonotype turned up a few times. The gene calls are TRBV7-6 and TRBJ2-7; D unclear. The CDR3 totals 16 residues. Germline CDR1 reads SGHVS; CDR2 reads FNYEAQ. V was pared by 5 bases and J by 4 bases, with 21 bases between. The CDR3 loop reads CASSISVGFGSYEQYF. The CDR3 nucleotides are TGTGCCAGCAGCATTTCTGTCGGGTTTGGTTCTTACGAGCAGTACTTC.

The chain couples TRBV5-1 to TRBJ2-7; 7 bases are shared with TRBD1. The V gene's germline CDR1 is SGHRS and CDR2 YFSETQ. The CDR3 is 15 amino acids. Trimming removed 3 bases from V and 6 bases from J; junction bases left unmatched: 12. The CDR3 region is CASSSGSSQGLEQYF. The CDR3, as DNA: TGCGCCAGCAGCTCCGGATCTTCACAGGGGCTCGAGCAGTACTTC.

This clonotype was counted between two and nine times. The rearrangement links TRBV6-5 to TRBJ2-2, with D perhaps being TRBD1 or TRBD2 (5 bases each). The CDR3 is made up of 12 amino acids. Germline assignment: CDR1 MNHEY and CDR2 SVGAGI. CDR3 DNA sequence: TGTGCGAAAGTGGGGGACACCGGGGAGCTGTTTTTT. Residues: CAKVGDTGELFF.

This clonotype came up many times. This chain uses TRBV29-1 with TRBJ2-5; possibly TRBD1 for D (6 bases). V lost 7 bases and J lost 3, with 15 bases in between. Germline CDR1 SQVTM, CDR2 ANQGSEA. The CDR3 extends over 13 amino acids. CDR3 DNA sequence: TGCAGCGCTGACCCGGACAGAGAAGAGACCCAGTACTTC. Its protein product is CSADPDREETQYF.

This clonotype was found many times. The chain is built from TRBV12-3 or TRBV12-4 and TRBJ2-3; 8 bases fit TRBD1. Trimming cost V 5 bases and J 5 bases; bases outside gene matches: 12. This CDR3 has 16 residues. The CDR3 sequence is CASSRYRDRREDTQYF. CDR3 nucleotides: TGTGCCAGCAGTCGATACCGGGACAGGAGGGAAGATACGCAGTATTTT.

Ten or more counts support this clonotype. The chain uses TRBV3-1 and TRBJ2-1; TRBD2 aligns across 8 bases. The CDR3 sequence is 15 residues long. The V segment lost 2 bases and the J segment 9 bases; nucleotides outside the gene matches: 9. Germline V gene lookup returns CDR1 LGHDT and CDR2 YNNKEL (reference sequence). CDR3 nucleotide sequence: TGTGCCAGCAGCCAAAAGGGACTAGGTTGGGGTGAGCAGTTCTTC. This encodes CASSQKGLGWGEQFF.

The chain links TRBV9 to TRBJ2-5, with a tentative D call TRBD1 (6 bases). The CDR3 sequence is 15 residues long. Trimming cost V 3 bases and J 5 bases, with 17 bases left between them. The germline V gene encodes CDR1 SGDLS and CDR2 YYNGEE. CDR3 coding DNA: TGTGCCAGCAGCGCCCAAACAGGGATATGGGAGACCCAGTACTTC. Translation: CASSAQTGIWETQYF.

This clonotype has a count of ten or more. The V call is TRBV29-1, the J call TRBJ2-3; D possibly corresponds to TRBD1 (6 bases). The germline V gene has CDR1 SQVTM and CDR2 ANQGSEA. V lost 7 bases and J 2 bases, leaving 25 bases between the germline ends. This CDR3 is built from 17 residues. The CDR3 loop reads CSAQLTGFLGDTDTQYF. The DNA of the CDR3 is TGCAGCGCTCAACTCACAGGGTTTCTGGGCGACACAGATACGCAGTATTTT.